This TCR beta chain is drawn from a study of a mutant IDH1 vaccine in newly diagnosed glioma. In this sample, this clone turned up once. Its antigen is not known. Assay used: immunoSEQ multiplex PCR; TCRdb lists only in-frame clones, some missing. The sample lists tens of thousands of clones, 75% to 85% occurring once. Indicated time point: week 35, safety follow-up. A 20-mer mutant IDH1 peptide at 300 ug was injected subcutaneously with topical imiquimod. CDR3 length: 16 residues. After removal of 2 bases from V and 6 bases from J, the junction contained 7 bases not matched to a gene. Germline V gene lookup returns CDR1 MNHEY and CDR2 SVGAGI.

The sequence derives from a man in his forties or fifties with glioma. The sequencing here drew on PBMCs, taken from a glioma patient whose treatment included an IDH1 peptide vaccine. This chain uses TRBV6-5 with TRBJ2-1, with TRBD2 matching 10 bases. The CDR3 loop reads CASSYGESGRANEQFF. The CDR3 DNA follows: TGTGCCAGCAGTTACGGAGAAAGCGGGAGGGCCAATGAGCAGTTCTTC.